The TCR beta chain under discussion was sequenced for a study of shared clonotypes between healthy human individuals (dated by TCRdb to 2019 to 2021). Turning to the overall study: The cohort included three men and a couple of women between 18 and 49 years of age. To estimate repertoire size and how much clonotypes are shared between individuals, the study performed deep sequencing of blood TCR repertoires from five healthy adults. To increase sequencing depth and limit assay-specific biases, different laboratories used diverse techniques to prepare libraries and sequence TCR repertoires. Per donor, leukapheresis produced somewhere between about 0.94 and 8.9 billion PBMCs.

Using the deep immunoSEQ assay, TCR CDR3 regions were amplified from genomic DNA by multiplex PCR. Extracted genomic DNA from each cell subset was distributed evenly across all wells of several immunoSEQ 96-well plates, and each plate was treated as a replicate. For unsorted PBMC, around 300 ng of genomic DNA, equivalent to 30,000 to 35,000 T cell genomes, went into each replicate PCR. Ten immunoSEQ deep assay plates were used to sequence unsorted PBMC genomic DNA. The purified libraries were quantified using a Qubit 3.0 fluorometer, sized with a Bioanalyzer 2100, and then quantified again using the KAPA Library Quantification kit. Each immunoSEQ 96-well plate was sequenced on its own single-read 150-cycle Illumina NextSeq 550 flow cell. The authors' analysis ran thus. Because only junctional sequences without quality scores were contained in the immunoSEQ output, filtering matching that applied to full-length reads could not be performed. To assign V/J genes and CDR3, sequences were annotated using PyIR, a Python wrapper for IgBLAST v1.9, with IMGT germline references. Reads with weak V/J assignments (E-value above 1e-6), missing CDR3, stop codons, out-of-frame junctions, or ambiguous translated residues were removed. V3J clonotypes were defined by identical inferred V gene, J gene, and CDR3 amino acid sequence. Percentage overlap between repertoires was calculated by dividing the number of shared unique clonotypes by the size of the smaller repertoire. Repertoire richness was assessed with RTK rarefaction, the Chao1 estimator, and Recon v2.1 estimates of unobserved clonotypes. TCRdb took this table from immuneACCESS and kept in-frame rearrangements with V and J called. Such tables lack part of the clones; where checked against another copy, unresolved V genes explain under half of the gap, and the rest is unexplained. V, J and clone size reflect that table, while D and trimming were determined from the DNA. The sample table lists around 530,000 clones, roughly four fifths of them with a count of one. The biggest ten clones account for 9.5% to 15% of the sample.

Donors were healthy HIV-negative adults with no recently reported acute infections or vaccinations. Every donor was a Caucasian adult living in Nashville, Tennessee, USA. For unsorted samples, 90 million or so PBMCs were counted and genomic DNA was extracted with the QIAamp DNA Blood Mini kit. After blood collection by leukapheresis, PBMCs were isolated using Ficoll-Histopaque density gradient centrifugation and then cryopreserved in the vapor phase of liquid nitrogen. About this clone itself: Its specific antigen is unknown. The record has no base qualities; no much larger clone is one base away.

V is clipped by 7 bases and J by 2 bases, and the sequence between their germline boundaries is 14 bases long. Taken from cysteine to phenylalanine, the CDR3 has 14 residues. Of the read, only the CDR3 DNA is kept; its 42 bases are in frame from base 1. As encoded in the germline V gene (reference sequence), CDR1 is LNHDA while CDR2 is SQIVND. What the study reported, not specific to this receptor: Based on pairwise subsampling, the degree of clonotype sharing among donors was expected to be affected by sequencing depth. Sampling was limited to blood, and TCR repertoires in tissue likely differ from TCR repertoires in blood. The genetic and exposure-history diversity represented was limited by the small number of donors.

This TCR was sampled from a woman in her 40s in good health. Some clones in this sample may be carry-over from other donors' samples. Material for sequencing was PBMCs. The rearranged chain carries TRBV19 and TRBJ1-2; the D gene cannot be resolved reliably. The CDR3 in this case is CASKTVQTNYGYTF. The nucleotide sequence is TGTGCCAGTAAGACGGTACAGACCAACTATGGCTACACCTTC.